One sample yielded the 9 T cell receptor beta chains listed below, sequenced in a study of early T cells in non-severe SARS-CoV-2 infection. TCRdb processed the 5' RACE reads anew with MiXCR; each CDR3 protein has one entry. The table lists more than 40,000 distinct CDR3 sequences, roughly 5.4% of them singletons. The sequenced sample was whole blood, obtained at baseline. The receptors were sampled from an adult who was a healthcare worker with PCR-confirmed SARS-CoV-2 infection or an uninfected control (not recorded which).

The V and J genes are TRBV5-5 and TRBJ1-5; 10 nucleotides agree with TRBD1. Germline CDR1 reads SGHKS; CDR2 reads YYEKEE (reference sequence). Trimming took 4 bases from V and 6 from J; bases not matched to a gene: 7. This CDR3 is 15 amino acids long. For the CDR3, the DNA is TGTGCCAGCAGCACGACAGGGGGCAGAGGTCAGCCCCAGCATTTT. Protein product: CASSTTGGRGQPQHF.

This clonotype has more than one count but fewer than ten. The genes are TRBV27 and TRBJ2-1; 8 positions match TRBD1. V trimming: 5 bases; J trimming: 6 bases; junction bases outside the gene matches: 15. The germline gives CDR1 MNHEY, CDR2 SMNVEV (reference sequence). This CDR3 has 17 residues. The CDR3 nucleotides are TGTGCCAGCAGTGAACAATTGACAGGGGAACCCCTCAATGAGCAGTTCTTC. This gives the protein CASSEQLTGEPLNEQFF.

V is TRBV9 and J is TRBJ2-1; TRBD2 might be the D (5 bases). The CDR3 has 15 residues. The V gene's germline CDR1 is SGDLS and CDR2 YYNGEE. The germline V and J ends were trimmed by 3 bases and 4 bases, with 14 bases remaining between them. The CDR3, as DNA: TGTGCCAGCAGCGAAGCGGACTGGGAGTACAATGAGCAGTTCTTC. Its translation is CASSEADWEYNEQFF.

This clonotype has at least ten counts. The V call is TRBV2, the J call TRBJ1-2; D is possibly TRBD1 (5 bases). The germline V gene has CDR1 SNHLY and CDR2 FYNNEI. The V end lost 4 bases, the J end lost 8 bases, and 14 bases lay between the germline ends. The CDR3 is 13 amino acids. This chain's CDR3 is CASSGDQGSGYTF. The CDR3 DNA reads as TGTGCCAGCAGTGGAGATCAGGGTAGCGGCTACACCTTC. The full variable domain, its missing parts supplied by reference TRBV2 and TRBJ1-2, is EPEVTQTPSHQVTQMGQEVILRCVPISNHLYFYWYRQILGQKVEFLVSFYNNEISEKSEIFDDQFSVERPDGSNFTLKIRSTKLEDSAMYFCASSGDQGSGYTFGSGTRLTVV.

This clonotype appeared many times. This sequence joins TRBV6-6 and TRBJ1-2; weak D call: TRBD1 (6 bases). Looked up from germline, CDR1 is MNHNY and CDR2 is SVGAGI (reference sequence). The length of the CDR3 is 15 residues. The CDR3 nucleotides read TGTGCTCTCAACGAGGCGGGGGGCGCAGACTATGGCTACACCTTC. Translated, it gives CALNEAGGADYGYTF.

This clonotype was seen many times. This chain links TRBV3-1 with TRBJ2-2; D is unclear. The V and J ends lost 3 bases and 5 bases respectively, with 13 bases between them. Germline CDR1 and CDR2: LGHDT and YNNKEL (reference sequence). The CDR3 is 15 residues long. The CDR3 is CASSQGTVGTGELFF. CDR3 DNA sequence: TGTGCCAGCAGCCAGGGAACAGTGGGTACCGGGGAGCTGTTTTTT.

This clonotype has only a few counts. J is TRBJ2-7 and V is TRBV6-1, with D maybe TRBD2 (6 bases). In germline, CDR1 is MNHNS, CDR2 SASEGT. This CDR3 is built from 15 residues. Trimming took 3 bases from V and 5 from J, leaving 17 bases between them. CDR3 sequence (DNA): TGTGCCAGCAGTGATGCGGGGAGATTGTCAGACGAGCAGTACTTC. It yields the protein CASSDAGRLSDEQYF.

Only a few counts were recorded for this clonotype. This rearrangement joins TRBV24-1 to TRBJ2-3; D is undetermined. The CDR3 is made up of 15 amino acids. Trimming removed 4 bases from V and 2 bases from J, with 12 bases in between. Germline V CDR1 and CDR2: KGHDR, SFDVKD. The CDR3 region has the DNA TGTGCCACCAGTGACTCTGGACGACACACAGATACGCAGTATTTT. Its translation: CATSDSGRHTDTQYF.

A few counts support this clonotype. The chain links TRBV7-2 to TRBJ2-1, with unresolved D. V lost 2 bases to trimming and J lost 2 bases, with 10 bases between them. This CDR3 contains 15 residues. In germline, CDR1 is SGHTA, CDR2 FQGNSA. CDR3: CASSLTAGTYNEQFF. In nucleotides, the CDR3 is TGTGCCAGCAGCTTAACCGCAGGTACCTACAATGAGCAGTTCTTC.